Here is one T cell receptor beta chain with its context. The data were taken from a study of T cells after yellow fever vaccination. Germline CDR1 reads SGHRS; CDR2 reads YFSETQ. The junction had 6 bases not matched to a gene; V was cut back by 5 bases and J by 6 bases. The CDR3 covers 13 residues. TCRdb used MiXCR to reprocess the 5' RACE reads, holding one entry per CDR3 protein. Of approximately 350,000 distinct CDR3 sequences in the sample, 11% were seen once. The source of this sequence is a man younger than 30 who received the YFV17D yellow fever vaccine. This rearrangement joins TRBV5-1 to TRBJ1-2; 8 bases agree with TRBD1. This specimen consisted of PBMCs, obtained on the day of the first yellow fever vaccination. CDR3: CASSYGQGDGYTF. Here the CDR3 DNA reads TGCGCCAGCAGTTACGGACAGGGCGATGGCTACACCTTC.